The T cell receptor beta chain described here comes from a study of identical twins. This clonotype was observed a few times. Its antigen is currently unknown. MiXCR was run by TCRdb on the 5' RACE reads, yielding one entry per CDR3 protein. The sample carries about 690,000 distinct CDR3 sequences, 21% recorded once. Broader study findings: Cord blood's abundant beta clonotypes had fewer insertions, unlike memory repertoires.

V gave up 3 bases and J gave up 9 bases, with 8 bases separating them. The CDR3 covers 12 residues. These data also formed part of another study, on T cells expressing NK-cell markers.

Sequenced input: PBMCs. V gene TRBV12-3 or TRBV12-4 combines with J gene TRBJ2-2; unclear D gene. The TCR sequence derives from a woman between 18 and 29 years old in good health. The CDR3 is CASSFTRWELFF. The CDR3 DNA reads as TGTGCCAGCAGTTTCACCCGCTGGGAGCTGTTTTTT.